This is a list of T cell receptor beta chains from one sample in a study of blood T cell repertoires in COVID-19. The method was immunoSEQ multiplex PCR; TCRdb's version includes in-frame clones alone and lacks a portion of them. The sample contains a few hundred thousand clones, about 87% of which appear only once. Sequencing input: PBMCs or T cells enriched from blood (not recorded which). The source of these receptors is a man aged 30-40 years who had recovered from COVID-19. Both conserved end residues are part of each CDR3. Clone size, where shown, is once, few, many, or a class for clones that have expanded.

size: -
J: TRBJ1-2
V: TRBV6-5
CDR3: CASSHRDRGPPSF

size: -
J: TRBJ1-1
V: TRBV10-2
CDR3: CASSEFAGGAFF

size: -
J: TRBJ2-7
V: TRBV7-9
CDR3: CASSLGTPGQGYEQYF

size: once
J: TRBJ2-7
V: TRBV5-1
CDR3: CASSLAGTATYEQYF

size: -
J: TRBJ1-2
V: TRBV3-1/TRBV3-2
CDR3: CASSPSSGFYGYTF

size: -
J: TRBJ1-4
V: TRBV4-3
CDR3: CASSQDGRQGEKLFF

size: -
J: TRBJ1-5
V: TRBV5-1
CDR3: CASSVGTDTDQPQHF

size: -
J: TRBJ1-1
V: TRBV5-6
CDR3: CASSLATVNTEAFF

size: -
J: TRBJ1-2
V: TRBV7-6
CDR3: CASSLDVSGYGYTF

size: -
J: TRBJ2-1
V: TRBV5-1
CDR3: CASSDRDRAYNEQFF

size: -
J: TRBJ2-1
V: TRBV7-3
CDR3: CASSLTSGDGYNEQFF

size: -
J: TRBJ2-2
V: TRBV5-1
CDR3: CASSLNTGELFF

size: -
J: TRBJ2-7
V: TRBV13
CDR3: CASSFTDSSYEQYF

size: -
J: TRBJ1-1
V: TRBV18
CDR3: CASSRQGTDEAFF

size: -
J: TRBJ2-7
V: TRBV6-2/TRBV6-3
CDR3: CASSTMLAARFSYEQYF

size: -
J: TRBJ2-1
V: TRBV30
CDR3: CAWSDGLDNEQFF

size: -
J: TRBJ1-2
V: TRBV29-1
CDR3: CSDRQGNYGYTF

size: -
J: TRBJ2-5
V: TRBV29-1
CDR3: CSVIRGLQWRETQYF

size: -
J: TRBJ1-1
V: TRBV29-1
CDR3: CSVEGRQGAHAFF

size: -
J: TRBJ2-3
V: TRBV30
CDR3: CAWSLAGPDTQYF

size: few
J: TRBJ2-7
V: TRBV27
CDR3: CASSLYGGSYEQYF

size: -
J: TRBJ1-1
V: TRBV7-9
CDR3: CASTEGGMTEAFF

size: -
J: TRBJ2-3
V: TRBV9
CDR3: CASSVATADTQYF

size: -
J: TRBJ2-3
V: TRBV4-1
CDR3: CASRGGGLGTDTQYF

size: once
J: TRBJ2-5
V: TRBV19
CDR3: CASSRGLGETQYF

size: -
J: TRBJ1-1
V: TRBV6-5
CDR3: CASSYSLQGTEAFF